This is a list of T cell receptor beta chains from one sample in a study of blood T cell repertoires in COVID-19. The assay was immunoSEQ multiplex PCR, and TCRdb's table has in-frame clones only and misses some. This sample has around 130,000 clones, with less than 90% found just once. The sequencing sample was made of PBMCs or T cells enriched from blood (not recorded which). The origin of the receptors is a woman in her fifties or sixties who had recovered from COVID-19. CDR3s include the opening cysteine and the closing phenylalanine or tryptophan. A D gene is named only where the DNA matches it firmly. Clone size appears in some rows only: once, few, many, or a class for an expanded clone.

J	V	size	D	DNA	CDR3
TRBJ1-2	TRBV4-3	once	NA	TGCGCCAGCAGCCAAGAACAAAACAGAGACTATGGCTACACCTTC	CASSQEQNRDYGYTF
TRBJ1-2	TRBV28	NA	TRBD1	TGTGCCAGCGGGACAGGGGAACATGGCTACACCTTC	CASGTGEHGYTF
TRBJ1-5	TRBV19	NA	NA	TGTGCCAGTTCCCTGACAGCTAGCAATCAGCCCCAGCATTTT	CASSLTASNQPQHF
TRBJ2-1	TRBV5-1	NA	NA	TGCGCCAGCAGCTTAGAGGGAATGTTTTTGGATGAGCAGTTCTTC	CASSLEGMFLDEQFF
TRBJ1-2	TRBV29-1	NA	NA	TGCAGCGTAGACGACGTCGGCGGAACTGGCTACACCTTC	CSVDDVGGTGYTF
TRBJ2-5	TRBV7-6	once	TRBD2	TGTGCCAGCAGCCCCCAATCGGGGGGACTAGAGACCCAGTACTTC	CASSPQSGGLETQYF
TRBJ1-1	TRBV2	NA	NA	TGTGCCAGCAGTGAAATCTATGAAGCTTTCTTT	CASSEIYEAFF
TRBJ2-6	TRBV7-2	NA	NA	TGTGCCAGCACCTCCGGAGGGTCTGGGGCCAACGTCCTGACTTTC	CASTSGGSGANVLTF
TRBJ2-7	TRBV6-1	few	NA	TGTGCCAGCAGTGAAGCCCCAGGAGGTTCCTCCTACGAGCAGTACTTC	CASSEAPGGSSYEQYF
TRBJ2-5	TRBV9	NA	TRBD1	TGTGCCAGCAGCGTAGAGGGGACAGGGGTCGGGGAGACCCAGTACTTC	CASSVEGTGVGETQYF
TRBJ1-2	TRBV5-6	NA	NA	TGTGCCAGCAGCTCGCTAGGGAGTTTCTATGGCTACACCTTC	CASSSLGSFYGYTF
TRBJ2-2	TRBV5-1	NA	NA	TGCGCCAGCAGCTTGGTTTCGGGGGCGAACACCGGGGAGCTGTTTTTT	CASSLVSGANTGELFF
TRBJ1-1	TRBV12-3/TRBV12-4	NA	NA	TGTGCCAGCAGTTTGGCGGATTTTGAAGCTTTCTTT	CASSLADFEAFF
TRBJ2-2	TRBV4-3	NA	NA	TGCGCCAGCAGGCCCGGGGTTAACACCGGGGAGCTGTTTTTT	CASRPGVNTGELFF
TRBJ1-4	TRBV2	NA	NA	TGTGCCAGCAGCCCCCAGCAGGGTTGGGGAAAACTGTTTTTT	CASSPQQGWGKLFF
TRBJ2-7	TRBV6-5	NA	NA	TGTGCCAGCAGTTATCTTCGCGAGCAGTACTTC	CASSYLREQYF
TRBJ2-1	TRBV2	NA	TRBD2	TGTGCCAGCAGTGAGCTAGCGGGGTTCGACAATGAGCAGTTCTTC	CASSELAGFDNEQFF
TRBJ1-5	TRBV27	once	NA	TGTGCCAGCAGTACGGCAGGCCTCAGCAATCAGCCCCAGCATTTT	CASSTAGLSNQPQHF
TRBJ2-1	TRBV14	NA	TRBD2	TGTGCCAGCAGCCGAGGGACTAGCGGGGTCAATGAGCAGTTCTTC	CASSRGTSGVNEQFF
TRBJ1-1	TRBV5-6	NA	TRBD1	TGTGCCAGCAGCTTGGCAGGGGGGATGAACACTGAAGCTTTCTTT	CASSLAGGMNTEAFF
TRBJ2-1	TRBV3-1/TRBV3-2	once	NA	TGTGCCAGCAGCCAAGCAACTCATGAGCAGTTCTTC	CASSQATHEQFF
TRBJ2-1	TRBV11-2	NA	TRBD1	TGTGCCAGCAGCGAGCTCCGGGACAGCCTGTACAATGAGCAGTTCTTC	CASSELRDSLYNEQFF
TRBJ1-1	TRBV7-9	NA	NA	TGTGCCAGCAGCTCAGCACACCTTAAAGCTTTCTTT	CASSSAHLKAFF
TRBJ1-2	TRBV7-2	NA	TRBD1	TGTGCCAGCAGCTCACAGGGACAGGGACATGGCTACACCTTC	CASSSQGQGHGYTF
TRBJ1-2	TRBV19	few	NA	TGTGCCAGTACCGCCTTGAGTTATGGCTACACCTTC	CASTALSYGYTF
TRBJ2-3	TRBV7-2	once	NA	TGTGCCAGCAGCTTAGTTCCGGGAGCAGGCACAGATACGCAGTATTTT	CASSLVPGAGTDTQYF
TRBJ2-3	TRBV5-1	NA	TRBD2	TGCGCCAGCAAGCCAGCGGGGGTTCACACAGATACGCAGTATTTT	CASKPAGVHTDTQYF
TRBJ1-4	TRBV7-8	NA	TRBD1	TGTGCCAGCAGCTTATGGAGGACAGGTTATGAAAAACTGTTTTTT	CASSLWRTGYEKLFF
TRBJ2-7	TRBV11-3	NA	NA	TGTGCCAGCAGCCGAGAGGGAGAGCAGTACTTC	CASSREGEQYF
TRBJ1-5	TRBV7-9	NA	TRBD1	TGTGCCAGCAGCTTAGATCGTGGGACAGGGAGCAATCAGCCCCAGCATTTT	CASSLDRGTGSNQPQHF
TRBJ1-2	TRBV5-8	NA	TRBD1	TGTGCCAGCAGCTTGGGACAGGGGGTTAACTATGGCTACACCTTC	CASSLGQGVNYGYTF
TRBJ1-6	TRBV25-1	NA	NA	TGTGCCAGCAGTGAGTCTACAGGGCCCCATAATTCACCCCTCCACTTT	CASSESTGPHNSPLHF
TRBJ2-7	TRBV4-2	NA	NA	TGTGCCAGCAGCCAAGGAGCGACGGGTGTCTCCTACGAGCAGTACTTC	CASSQGATGVSYEQYF
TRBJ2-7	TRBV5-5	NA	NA	TGTGCCAGCAGCTACGGGAATTCCTACGAGCAGTACTTC	CASSYGNSYEQYF
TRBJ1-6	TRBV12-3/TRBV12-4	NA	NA	TGTGCCAGCAGTTTGGAAGGGGTTGCACCCCTCCACTTT	CASSLEGVAPLHF
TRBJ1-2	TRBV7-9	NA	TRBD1	TGTGCCAGCAGCTGGGACAGCAACTATGGCTACACCTTC	CASSWDSNYGYTF
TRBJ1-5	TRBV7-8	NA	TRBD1	TGTGCCAGCAGCCCGGGCGACAGGGTCAATCAGCCCCAGCATTTT	CASSPGDRVNQPQHF
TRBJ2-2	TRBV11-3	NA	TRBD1	TGTGCCAGCAGCTTAGTGGGACAGGGAACCGGGGAGCTGTTTTTT	CASSLVGQGTGELFF
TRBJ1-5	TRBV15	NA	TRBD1	TGTGCCACCAGCCGATTGGACAGGGAGAATCAGCCCCAGCATTTT	CATSRLDRENQPQHF
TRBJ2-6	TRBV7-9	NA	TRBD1	TGTGCCAGCAGCCGGGACAGGGGGGACTCTGGGGCCAACGTCCTGACTTTC	CASSRDRGDSGANVLTF